This T cell receptor beta chain was obtained from a study of CXCR3-negative and CXCR3-positive naive CD8 T cells (dated by TCRdb to the late 2010s). For the wider study: In total, some 130 million TRB reads were obtained, corresponding to roughly 1.5 +/- 0.3 million reads per library. Data from about ten donors, pooled across two independent experiments, went into the diversity and physicochemical repertoire analyses. Naive subsets from 5 donors and memory cells from 3 donors were included in the TRBV-TRBJ cluster analysis.

Details on this clonotype: Its binding antigen is unknown.

The sequencer listed for this sample is NextSeq 550. The Human TCR Profiling Kit (MiLaboratory) was used to make UMI-labeled 5' RACE TRB cDNA libraries. The full amount of extracted RNA was used for cDNA synthesis, and the full amount of resulting cDNA was used for PCR amplification. Libraries were prepared in parallel with an identical number of PCR cycles. On the authors' methods: About 53,000 +/- 9,400 unique UMI-labeled TRB cDNA molecules per library were extracted with MIGEC and MiXCR, with at least two reads per UMI required. Each library averaged about 40,000 +/- 10,000 functional in-frame TRB CDR3 nucleotide clonotypes without stop codons. After downsampling to 5000 UMI-labeled TRB molecules per sample, diversity metrics such as normalized Shannon-Wiener and Chao1 were calculated in VDJtools. VDJtools was used to calculate clonotype-size-weighted physicochemical properties of the central five CDR3 residues, namely interaction energy, strength, volume and Kidera factor 4. With the reads reprocessed by TCRdb, a single entry stands for each CDR3 protein sequence and no DNA is reported. The V and J calls shown here were made by TCRdb, not taken from the authors' results. The table kept for this sample lists 41,000 or so distinct CDR3 sequences. 1.5% to 2% of the sample is in the top ten clones.

CDR1 and CDR2 are drawn from the germline V gene (reference sequence): SEHNR, FQNEAQ. Inclusive of the bounding cysteine and phenylalanine, the CDR3 is 18 residues long. The protein alone is recorded here. General conclusions and limits of the study: Compared with CXCR3-negative naive cells, CXCR3-positive naive cells had TRB CDR3s with higher hydrophobicity (lower Kidera factor 4), lower energy, and higher strength and volume indices. Similar TRBV-TRBJ usage was shown by naive CXCR3-negative and CXCR3-positive cells from the same donor, whereas distinct patterns were shown by memory cells. CXCR3 expression partially decreased after cryopreservation, so most assays used freshly isolated PBMCs. Because surface CD5, which is linked to self-reactivity in mice, was comparable between the naive subsets, TCR interaction strength was also inferred from TRB CDR3 physicochemical properties. Both naive subsets had comparably high repertoire diversity, while memory CD8+ T cells had much lower repertoire diversity.

For every CD8+ T cell subset, approximately 300,000 cells were flow-sorted straight into RLT lysis buffer, and each subset was sorted in triplicate. Naive CD8+ T cells were defined stringently as CD45RO-CCR7+CD27+CD95- to exclude memory contaminants. Using standard density gradient centrifugation, peripheral blood mononuclear cells were isolated from buffy coats. A FACSAria III was used to flow-sort naive CXCR3-negative and CXCR3-positive CD8+ T cells. An RNeasy Mini Kit was used to extract total RNA from the sorted cells. The origin of this receptor is a human donor in good health. Some clones in this sample may be carry-over from other donors' samples. In this chain, TRBV7-9 is recombined with TRBJ2-6; TCRdb's assignment of TRBD1 cannot be checked, as there is no DNA. The material sequenced was naive CXCR3- CD8+ T cells from blood. The cell subset or site label here, explained by the study, means: CD45RO-CCR7+CD27+CD95- naive CD8+ T cells lacking CXCR3 (TNR3-). CDR3 reads: CASSLSGQGKSGANVLTF.